This paragraph covers one T cell receptor beta chain sequence. Its specificity is unknown. A read error is likely, as this CDR3 ends without the conserved phenylalanine or tryptophan. A second PCR of 7 to 11 cycles used a sample-barcoded 5' primer and a J-beta primer mix. TCRdb reprocessed the 5' RACE reads via MiXCR and lists one record per CDR3 protein. Of 1.4 million to 1.5 million distinct CDR3 sequences in the sample, approximately 40% are singletons; the top ten hold roughly 7.9%. These data are taken from a study of blood T cells in healthy people across ages. Looking at the study overall: Template switching retrieved approximately one barcoded beta molecule for each two T cells. Whole-study findings and limits: Investigators viewed diversity estimates from one million T cells as underestimates, the study reported. Leaving the PBMCs unsorted stopped any conclusive comparison of naive versus antigen-experienced cells. Naive T cell percentage showed a strong correlation with TCR beta diversity.

The V end was cut by 3 bases, the J end by 0 bases, with 12 bases between. Germline V gene data show CDR1 as SGHRS and CDR2 as YFSETQ. The CDR3 has 15 amino acids. The specimen was blood. The origin of this receptor is a woman aged 18-35 years in good health. This chain connects TRBV5-1 to TRBJ1-1, with D tentatively TRBD1 (5 bases). The CDR3 is CASSSGGTVNTEAFI. CDR3 sequence (DNA): TGCGCCAGCAGCTCGGGCGGGACGGTGAACACTGAAGCTTTCATT.